This T cell receptor beta chain was sequenced for a study of OX40 agonist ivuxolimab in advanced cancers. At the level of the study: The dose of intravenous ivuxolimab that patients received every 2 weeks ranged from 0.01 to 10 mg/kg. At roughly 83% male, the cohort had a mean age of 60 years, ranging from about 23 to 79. Earlier anti-PD-1, anti-PD-L1 or anti-CTLA-4 therapy was permitted; less than 50% had received some.

Study-wide points: Averaging showed that CD8+ T cells had more expanded clones than CD4+ did.

Repertoires were generated with immunoSEQ multiplex PCR, while TCRdb's copy carries only in-frame clones and drops some. The table lists 74,000 or so clones, about 89% of them singletons. The germline V gene encodes CDR1 SNHLY and CDR2 FYNNEI. The CDR3 is 13 residues long. The V and J ends lost 5 bases and 4 bases, in that order; junction bases with no gene match: 4. This clone was recorded a few times. Its target is not known. The chain combines TRBV2 with TRBJ1-1; 7 bases match TRBD1. The source was CD4+ or CD8+ T cells sorted from blood, collected in a trial of the OX40 agonist ivuxolimab. The sequence came from an adult with an advanced solid tumor such as melanoma, head and neck, liver or kidney cancer. The CDR3 DNA is TGTGCCAGCAGTCCTCAGGGGGGCACTGAAGCTTTCTTT. The encoded protein is CASSPQGGTEAFF. The complete variable domain, with remaining parts taken from reference TRBV2 and TRBJ1-1, reads EPEVTQTPSHQVTQMGQEVILRCVPISNHLYFYWYRQILGQKVEFLVSFYNNEISEKSEIFDDQFSVERPDGSNFTLKIRSTKLEDSAMYFCASSPQGGTEAFFGQGTRLTVV.